The next 23 T cell receptor beta chains were all read from a single sample in a study of cytomegalovirus exposure and HLA in healthy donors. The PCR contained 60 Vbeta and 13 Jbeta primers. Some clones are missing from TCRdb's copy, which holds only in-frame ones; the method was immunoSEQ multiplex PCR. The repertoire holds roughly 56,000 clones, with around 82% as singletons. What was sequenced was PBMCs. These receptors were obtained from a boy between 10 and 17 years old in good health and CMV-seropositive.

V is TRBV6-1 and J is TRBJ1-2, with D tentatively TRBD1 (5 bases). CDR3 length equals 11 residues. CDR1 MNHNS and CDR2 SASEGT come from the germline V gene. V lost 7 bases and J lost 11, with 14 bases in between. Here the CDR3 reads CASNEFGGYTF. The CDR3, as DNA: TGTGCCAGCAACGAATTCGGGGGGTACACCTTC.

This clone was detected only a few times. This CDR3 is CASSSIQRQGSKNIQYF. The CDR3 DNA is TGTGCCAGCAGTTCGATACAAAGACAGGGGTCCAAAAACATTCAGTACTTC. V and J are TRBV5-6 and TRBJ2-4, with 8 bases aligning to TRBD1. CDR3 length: 17 amino acids. Trimming took 5 bases from V and 2 from J; bases not matched to a gene: 12. CDR1 and CDR2 from the germline V gene are SGHDT and YYEEEE.

The chain employs TRBV2 and TRBJ2-2; D not certain. From germline, CDR1 is SNHLY and CDR2 FYNNEI. Deletions cut 7 bases from V and 6 bases from J, with 9 bases between. There are 12 residues in the CDR3. The CDR3 DNA reads TGTGCCAGCATCCGGGTATCCGGGGAGCTGTTTTTT. Translation gives CASIRVSGELFF.

The V gene is TRBV5-1, the J gene TRBJ1-2, with D tentatively TRBD1 (6 bases). The CDR3 is 13 residues long. V dropped 8 bases and J dropped 7 bases, with 18 bases sitting between them. CDR1 and CDR2 from the germline V gene are SGHRS and YFSETQ. The CDR3 nucleotides are TGCGCCAGGGGCGGGGGCATCATCGGTGGCTACACCTTC. Its protein is CARGGGIIGGYTF.

The chain joins TRBV14 to TRBJ1-2; D possibly corresponds to TRBD1 (5 bases). V was clipped by 0 bases and J by 8 bases, with 19 bases between them. Germline V gives CDR1 SGHDN, CDR2 FVKESK. The CDR3 covers 16 residues. The CDR3 coding sequence is TGTGCCAGCAGCCAAGATCTGCGGCAGGGCGGTGAGGGCTACACCTTC. Translation gives CASSQDLRQGGEGYTF.

The chain couples TRBV7-2 to TRBJ1-5; D is ambiguous. V lost 4 bases to trimming and J lost 6 bases, with 7 bases between them. Germline V CDR1 and CDR2: SGHTA, FQGNSA. The CDR3 sequence is 12 residues long. CDR3 in amino acids: CASSYYSQPQHF. Here the CDR3 DNA reads TGTGCCAGCAGCTACTATAGTCAGCCCCAGCATTTT.

J is TRBJ2-5 and V is TRBV6-5, with 7 nucleotides matching TRBD2. Germline V gene lookup returns CDR1 MNHEY and CDR2 SVGAGI. This CDR3 comprises 15 residues. V dropped 4 bases and J dropped 3; count of bases not matched to a gene: 8. The CDR3 is CASSLFGGTEETQYF. For the CDR3, the DNA is TGTGCCAGCAGTTTATTCGGGGGGACGGAAGAGACCCAGTACTTC.

V gene TRBV6-1 combines with J gene TRBJ1-6; tentative D call: TRBD1 (6 bases). The germline V gene encodes CDR1 MNHNS and CDR2 SASEGT. CDR3 length equals 15 residues. V was cut by 4 bases and J by 5 bases, with 12 bases left in between. The CDR3 region is CASSGGHSNNSPLHF. The CDR3 DNA is TGTGCCAGCAGTGGGGGACACTCAAATAATTCACCCCTCCACTTT.

Here the CDR3 reads CASSPPGRRLQFF. CDR3 in DNA: TGCGCCAGCAGCCCACCCGGTAGGAGACTCCAGTTCTTC. V is TRBV4-1 and J is TRBJ2-1; D call uncertain. CDR3 size: 13 residues. Trimming stripped 4 bases from V and 13 bases from J, with 17 bases between. Germline V gene sequence: CDR1 MGHRA, CDR2 YSYEKL.

The rearrangement joins TRBV12-5 to TRBJ1-2; maybe TRBD1 (6 bases). This CDR3 contains 15 residues. Germline V lookup: CDR1 LGHNT, CDR2 FRNRAP. Between the trimmed V and J ends, which lost 6 bases and 1 base, there was a span of 15 bases. The CDR3 nucleotides are TGTGCTAGTGGGCCCGCAGGGGACCTTAACTATGGCTACACCTTC. It specifies CASGPAGDLNYGYTF.

V gene TRBV9 combines with J gene TRBJ1-1, with D uncertain. The CDR3 totals 14 residues. Germline CDR1 and CDR2: SGDLS and YYNGEE. The ends were cut back, 0 bases at V and 3 bases at J, with 9 bases in the middle. DNA of the CDR3: TGTGCCAGCAGCGTAGCTTTCCGGGACACTGAAGCTTTCTTT. Translated: CASSVAFRDTEAFF.

The chain has TRBV6-1 and TRBJ2-3; maybe TRBD1 (6 bases). The CDR3 covers 13 residues. Trimming shortened V by 7 bases and J by 4 bases, and 12 bases separated the two germline ends. Germline V gene sequence: CDR1 MNHNS, CDR2 SASEGT. As DNA, the CDR3 is TGTGCCAGCATATTCAGGGGTCCAGATACGCAGTATTTT. It translates to CASIFRGPDTQYF.

Details on this clone: At one boundary the junction diverges from the germline segment, which might be a read error. The chain employs TRBV7-9 and TRBJ1-3; TRBD1 matches at 12 bases. Germline-derived CDR1 and CDR2 are SEHNR and FQNEAQ (reference sequence). This CDR3 has 17 amino acids. In nucleotides, the CDR3 is TGTTCCAGCAGCTTAGGGACAGGGGGCAGCTCTGGAAACACCATATATTTT. This gives the protein CSSSLGTGGSSGNTIYF.

This chain uses TRBV7-3 with TRBJ2-5; D possibly corresponds to TRBD2 (7 bases). Between the trimmed V and J ends, which lost 5 bases and 2 bases, there was a span of 18 bases. The germline V gene has CDR1 SGHTA and CDR2 FQGTGA. CDR3 length equals 16 residues. The CDR3 DNA follows: TGTGCCAGCAGCAAAGGGGGGCGGGGGAGTCAAGAGACCCAGTACTTC. This translates into CASSKGGRGSQETQYF.

The CDR3 spells CATSRGQADWDYEQYF. The DNA of the CDR3 is TGTGCCACCAGCAGGGGACAGGCCGATTGGGACTACGAGCAGTACTTC. This chain joins TRBV15 and TRBJ2-5; 8 nucleotides align to TRBD1. The J call is doubtful: the DNA matches TRBJ2-7 better. Per the germline V gene, CDR1 is LNHNV and CDR2 is YYDKDF (reference sequence). The CDR3 totals 16 residues.

The CDR3 bases are TGTGCCAGTTTACCGGTGGGAGACGCGAACACCGGGGAGCTGTTTTTT. It encodes CASLPVGDANTGELFF. The chain couples TRBV2 to TRBJ2-2, with D possibly being TRBD2 (5 bases). The CDR3 runs 16 residues. Germline-derived CDR1 and CDR2 are SNHLY and FYNNEI. V dropped 9 bases and J dropped 0 bases, with 17 bases sitting between them.

This chain links TRBV9 with TRBJ1-6; D is uncertain. The germline gives CDR1 SGDLS, CDR2 YYNGEE. Trimming removed 2 bases from V and 10 bases from J, with 10 bases in between. The CDR3 runs 13 residues. The CDR3 loop is CASSVGPNSPLHF. Here the CDR3 DNA reads TGTGCCAGCAGCGTTGGCCCCAACTCACCCCTCCACTTT.

The genes are TRBV5-8 and TRBJ2-7; maybe TRBD1 (6 bases). This CDR3 contains 13 residues. CDR1 is SGHTS and CDR2 is YDEGEE in the germline V gene. CDR3 in DNA: TGTGCACCCCAGGATCTGGGGGCTGGCGAGCAGTACTTC. Protein sequence: CAPQDLGAGEQYF.

This clone has a handful of counts. The chain employs TRBV19 and TRBJ1-1; D may be TRBD1 (5 bases). Germline assignment: CDR1 LNHDA and CDR2 SQIVND (reference sequence). The V end lost 0 bases, the J end lost 3 bases, and 17 bases lay between the germline ends. This CDR3 is built from 17 residues. The CDR3 reads CASSIDPPGNAYTEAFF. CDR3 DNA: TGTGCCAGTAGTATAGATCCCCCAGGGAACGCGTACACTGAAGCTTTCTTT.

The chain couples TRBV5-1 to TRBJ2-3; D might be TRBD2 (6 bases). There are 16 residues in the CDR3. Trimming took 4 bases from V and 7 from J, leaving 22 bases between them. Per germline, CDR1 SGHRS and CDR2 YFSETQ. CDR3 residues: CASSNIPGLQRNTQYF. The CDR3 nucleotides read TGCGCCAGCAGCAATATACCGGGACTCCAGCGGAATACGCAGTATTTT. Based on the CDR3 plus reference TRBV5-1 and TRBJ2-3, the full variable domain is KAGVTQTPRYLIKTRGQQVTLSCSPISGHRSVSWYQQTPGQGLQFLFEYFSETQRNKGNFPGRFSGRQFSNSRSEMNVSTLELGDSALYLCASSNIPGLQRNTQYFGPGTRLTVL.

The V and J genes are TRBV6-6 and TRBJ1-5, with D unresolved. The CDR3 consists of 13 residues. Germline CDR1 reads MNHNY; CDR2 reads SVGAGI (reference sequence). V was clipped by 8 bases and J by 3 bases, with 11 bases between them. In nucleotides, the CDR3 is TGTGCCAGCGGGCAGCACTTCAATCAGCCCCAGCATTTT. Amino acid sequence: CASGQHFNQPQHF.

The V gene is TRBV29-1, the J gene TRBJ2-1; D is uncertain. Germline V lookup: CDR1 SQVTM, CDR2 ANQGSEA. The CDR3 is made up of 16 amino acids. Trimming left V 3 bases short and J 0 bases short, with 15 bases between. DNA for the CDR3: TGCAGCGTTGAGGCTCCCCATGGCAGCTCCTACAATGAGCAGTTCTTC. It is translated as CSVEAPHGSSYNEQFF.

The rearrangement uses TRBV29-1 and TRBJ1-2; TRBD1 matches 9 bases. V lost 7 bases and J lost 6; bases outside the gene matches: 9. CDR3 length: 13 amino acids. Per the germline V gene, CDR1 is SQVTM and CDR2 is ANQGSEA. The CDR3 protein is CSADRGFDDGYTF. CDR3 DNA: TGCAGCGCTGACAGGGGGTTTGACGATGGCTACACCTTC. Together with reference TRBV29-1 and TRBJ1-2, the CDR3 gives the full variable domain: SAVISQKPSRDICQRGTSLTIQCQVDSQVTMMFWYRQQPGQSLTLIATANQGSEATYESGFVIDKFPISRPNLTFSTLTVSNMSPEDSSIYLCSADRGFDDGYTFGSGTRLTVV.